Listed here are 23 T cell receptor beta chains from one sample, sequenced in a study of blood T cell repertoires in COVID-19. Assay used: immunoSEQ multiplex PCR; TCRdb lists only in-frame clones, some missing. The table lists approximately 110,000 clones, roughly 80% of them singletons. The sequenced sample was peripheral blood. The receptors here all came from a woman aged 80 or older with acute or convalescent COVID-19.

The genes are TRBV3-1 (or the pseudogene TRBV3-2) and TRBJ2-7; 7 bases align to TRBD1. The CDR3 is made up of 14 amino acids. The junction had 3 bases not matched to a gene; V was cut back by 2 bases and J by 2 bases. The germline V gene encodes CDR1 LGHDT and CDR2 YNNKEL (reference sequence). The CDR3 region has the DNA TGTGCCAGCAGCCAATTGGACAGGACCTACGAGCAGTACTTC. Translated: CASSQLDRTYEQYF.

The V call is TRBV7-2, the J call TRBJ1-1; tentatively, D is TRBD1 (6 bases). The CDR3 has 14 amino acids. V was pared by 2 bases and J by 4 bases, with 11 bases between. Germline V gene data show CDR1 as SGHTA and CDR2 as FQGNSA. The CDR3 DNA sequence: TGTGCCAGCAGCTTAACCAGGGGTTCCACTGAAGCTTTCTTT. Its protein is CASSLTRGSTEAFF.

The chain recombines TRBV18 with TRBJ1-5; 10 nucleotides match TRBD1. The CDR3 has 15 residues. The V gene's germline CDR1 is KGHSH and CDR2 LQKENI. The ends lost 3 bases at V and 4 bases at J; junction bases unmatched: 3. The DNA for the CDR3 is TGTGCCAGCTCACCGGGACAGGGGCCTAATCAGCCCCAGCATTTT. Its translation: CASSPGQGPNQPQHF.

The chain couples TRBV19 to TRBJ1-5, with 8 bases that match TRBD1. J lost 6 bases, V lost 10 bases, and 14 bases had no gene match. Germline CDR1 and CDR2: LNHDA and SQIVND (reference sequence). This CDR3 spans 15 amino acids. This chain's CDR3 is CATSPPGGVGQPQHF. The CDR3 DNA follows: TGTGCCACCTCACCCCCAGGGGGCGTGGGTCAGCCCCAGCATTTT.

In this sample, this clone turned up a few times. V is TRBV4-1 and J is TRBJ1-1; TRBD1 matches 9 bases. The CDR3 consists of 14 residues. The germline CDR1 and CDR2 sequences are MGHRA and YSYEKL. V was clipped by 3 bases and J by 5 bases; unmatched bases: 4. The CDR3: CASSQTGGATEAFF. The CDR3 DNA sequence: TGCGCCAGCAGCCAGACAGGGGGAGCAACTGAAGCTTTCTTT.

The chain recombines TRBV27 with TRBJ2-5, with D hard to call. Trimming removed 3 bases from V and 4 bases from J, with 15 bases in between. The CDR3 has 15 amino acids. Germline CDR1 is MNHEY and CDR2 is SMNVEV (reference sequence). DNA for the CDR3: TGTGCCAGCAGTTTCACTGCCCCCGCGAGAGAGACCCAGTACTTC. This sequence encodes CASSFTAPARETQYF.

The rearrangement uses TRBV28 and TRBJ1-2; 8 bases are a match to TRBD1. Germline V gives CDR1 MDHEN, CDR2 SYDVKM. The ends lost 4 bases at V and 4 bases at J; junction bases unmatched: 2. The CDR3 spans 13 residues. DNA for the CDR3: TGTGCCAGCAGTTCGGACAGGGCCTATGGCTACACCTTC. Protein sequence: CASSSDRAYGYTF.

This chain links TRBV5-5 with TRBJ2-3, with a possible D match to TRBD2 (6 bases). The CDR3 sequence is 15 residues long. Germline lookup yields CDR1 SGHKS and CDR2 YYEKEE (reference sequence). V lost 4 bases and J lost 7, with 19 bases in between. CDR3 protein: CASSPILGSVNTQYF. The CDR3 DNA follows: TGTGCCAGCAGCCCTATTCTCGGGAGCGTGAATACGCAGTATTTT. Complete variable domain (other parts from reference TRBV5-5 and TRBJ2-3): DAGVTQSPTHLIKTRGQQVTLRCSPISGHKSVSWYQQVLGQGPQFIFQYYEKEERGRGNFPDRFSARQFPNYSSELNVNALLLGDSALYLCASSPILGSVNTQYFGPGTRLTVL.

The chain uses TRBV10-3 and TRBJ2-1; D is undetermined. CDR3 length: 13 residues. V was trimmed by 0 bases and J by 10 bases, leaving 10 bases between them. CDR1 is ENHRY and CDR2 is SYGVKD in the germline V gene. The CDR3 protein is CAISESQTREQFF. In DNA form, the CDR3 reads TGTGCCATCAGTGAGTCCCAGACTCGGGAGCAGTTCTTC.

This chain links TRBV19 with TRBJ2-1, with D hard to call. The CDR3 consists of 14 residues. In germline, CDR1 is LNHDA, CDR2 SQIVND (reference sequence). V was pared by 0 bases and J by 9 bases, with 12 bases between. The CDR3 DNA follows: TGTGCCAGTAGTATAGATCGATCAGTCCCTGAGCAGTTCTTC. Residues: CASSIDRSVPEQFF.

The rearrangement joins TRBV19 to TRBJ2-1; TRBD1 aligns across 10 bases. The CDR3 covers 12 residues. Trimming at V came to 10 bases and at J to 12 bases, leaving 9 bases not matched to a gene. Germline CDR1 is LNHDA and CDR2 is SQIVND (reference sequence). The CDR3 sequence: CATAIRDRGQFF. For the CDR3, the DNA is TGTGCCACCGCGATCCGGGACAGGGGGCAGTTCTTC.

This clone was picked up a small number of times. The rearrangement uses TRBV3-1 (or the pseudogene TRBV3-2) and TRBJ2-3; the D gene is possibly TRBD2 (7 bases). CDR3 size: 15 residues. V gave up 4 bases and J gave up 0 bases, with 11 bases separating them. From germline, CDR1 is LGHDT and CDR2 YNNKEL (reference sequence). CDR3 nucleotides: TGTGCCAGCAGCCCCACGGGGGGCAGCACAGATACGCAGTATTTT. Encoded protein: CASSPTGGSTDTQYF.

The V and J genes are TRBV6-2 or TRBV6-3 and TRBJ1-5; 9 nucleotides line up with TRBD1. V dropped 5 bases and J dropped 0; count of bases not matched to a gene: 11. From germline, CDR1 is MNHEY and CDR2 SVGEGT. The CDR3 runs to 18 residues. The CDR3 region has the DNA TGTGCCAGCAGTCGTCCCGGGACAGGGATCCATAGCAATCAGCCCCAGCATTTT. Translating gives CASSRPGTGIHSNQPQHF.

This clone was counted a few times. The genes are TRBV19 and TRBJ2-2, with 14 positions matching TRBD2. The CDR3 is 17 residues long. With 8 bases clipped from V and 6 bases from J, the junction kept 11 bases outside the gene matches. CDR1 and CDR2 from the germline V gene are LNHDA and SQIVND (reference sequence). The CDR3, as DNA: TGTGCCAGTGGAAGAGGGACTAGCGGGAGTAGGTCCGGGGAGCTGTTTTTT. Its protein product is CASGRGTSGSRSGELFF.

The V and J genes are TRBV7-2 and TRBJ2-2, with 12 bases fitting TRBD2. CDR3 size: 17 residues. Germline CDR1 is SGHTA and CDR2 is FQGNSA. V shed 4 bases and J 1 base; nucleotides not matched to a gene: 4. This chain's CDR3 is CASSSTSGRVNTGELFF. CDR3 bases: TGTGCCAGCAGCTCGACTAGCGGGAGAGTGAACACCGGGGAGCTGTTTTTT.

The chain uses TRBV11-2 and TRBJ2-1; 10 bases line up with TRBD2. The CDR3 totals 13 residues. The germline CDR1 and CDR2 sequences are SGHAT and FQNNGV. V was pared by 8 bases and J by 4 bases, with 2 bases of the junction left unmatched. As DNA, the CDR3 is TGTGCCAGCGGGACTAGCGTATACAATGAGCAGTTCTTC. It yields the protein CASGTSVYNEQFF.

The rearrangement uses TRBV19 and TRBJ1-5; TRBD1 agrees at 7 bases. The V segment lost 6 bases and the J segment 5 bases; nucleotides outside the gene matches: 4. Germline-derived CDR1 and CDR2 are LNHDA and SQIVND (reference sequence). The CDR3 has 13 amino acids. CDR3 region: CASRTGRDQPQHF. The CDR3 nucleotides read TGTGCCAGTAGGACAGGGCGGGATCAGCCCCAGCATTTT.

The chain is built from TRBV28 and TRBJ1-5; D might be TRBD1 (5 bases). Between the trimmed V and J ends, which lost 4 bases and 2 bases, there was a span of 24 bases. Germline V lookup: CDR1 MDHEN, CDR2 SYDVKM. The CDR3 length is 19 residues. The CDR3 reads CASSYLGPNLPGGNQPQHF. The CDR3, as DNA: TGTGCCAGCAGTTATTTGGGACCGAACCTCCCGGGGGGCAATCAGCCCCAGCATTTT.

The chain couples TRBV24-1 to TRBJ2-5; TRBD1 matches 9 bases. This CDR3 contains 15 residues. CDR1 KGHDR and CDR2 SFDVKD come from the germline V gene. V lost 3 bases to trimming and J lost 4 bases; unmatched junction nucleotides: 5. CDR3: CATSDDRGKGETQYF. The CDR3 DNA sequence: TGTGCCACCAGTGATGACAGGGGGAAGGGAGAGACCCAGTACTTC.

This chain connects TRBV19 to TRBJ1-6; 7 nucleotides line up with TRBD1. Germline loops: CDR1 LNHDA, CDR2 SQIVND (reference sequence). The J segment lost 7 bases and the V segment lost 6 bases, leaving 3 bases of the junction unmatched. The length of the CDR3 is 13 residues. In DNA, the CDR3 is TGTGCCAGTAGCAGGGACAGAAATTCACCCCTCCACTTT. It yields the protein CASSRDRNSPLHF.

The genes are TRBV7-2 and TRBJ2-1, with 10 bases fitting TRBD2. This CDR3 region has 15 residues. Germline CDR1 and CDR2: SGHTA and FQGNSA. The junction had 5 bases not matched to a gene; V was cut back by 3 bases and J by 6 bases. CDR3 in DNA: TGTGCCAGCAGCTTTAATTTAGCGGGAGGCAATGAGCAGTTCTTC. It yields the protein CASSFNLAGGNEQFF.

The chain couples TRBV18 to TRBJ2-7, with a possible D match to TRBD2 (5 bases). This CDR3 has 14 residues. V lost 6 bases and J 5 bases, leaving 17 bases between the germline ends. CDR1 KGHSH and CDR2 LQKENI come from the germline V gene. CDR3 region: CASSPSGVTDEQYF. As DNA, the CDR3 is TGTGCCAGCTCCCCTTCCGGGGTAACCGACGAGCAGTACTTC.

The chain has TRBV28 and TRBJ2-1, with 7 bases aligning to TRBD2. The CDR3 runs 16 residues. Germline lookup yields CDR1 MDHEN and CDR2 SYDVKM. Germline trimming cut 0 bases from V and 5 bases from J; bases unmatched to any gene: 7. This chain's CDR3 is CASSLWGAGVNNEQFF. CDR3 coding DNA: TGTGCCAGCAGTTTATGGGGCGCGGGAGTCAACAATGAGCAGTTCTTC. Looking up the rest from reference TRBV28 and TRBJ2-1 gives the full variable domain: DVKVTQSSRYLVKRTGEKVFLECVQDMDHENMFWYRQDPGLGLRLIYFSYDVKMKEKGDIPEGYSVSREKKERFSLILESASTNQTSMYLCASSLWGAGVNNEQFFGPGTRLTVL.